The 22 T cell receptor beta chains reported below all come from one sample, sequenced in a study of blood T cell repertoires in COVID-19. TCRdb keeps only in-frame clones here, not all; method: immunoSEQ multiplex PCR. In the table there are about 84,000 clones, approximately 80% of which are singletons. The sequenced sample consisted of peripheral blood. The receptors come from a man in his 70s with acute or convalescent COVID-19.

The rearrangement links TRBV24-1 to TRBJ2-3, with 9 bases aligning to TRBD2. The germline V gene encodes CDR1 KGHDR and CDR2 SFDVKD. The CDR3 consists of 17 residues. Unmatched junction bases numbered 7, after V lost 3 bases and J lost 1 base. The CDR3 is CATSDPNSGSGTDTQYF. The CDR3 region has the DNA TGTGCCACCAGTGATCCAAATAGCGGGAGCGGCACAGATACGCAGTATTTT.

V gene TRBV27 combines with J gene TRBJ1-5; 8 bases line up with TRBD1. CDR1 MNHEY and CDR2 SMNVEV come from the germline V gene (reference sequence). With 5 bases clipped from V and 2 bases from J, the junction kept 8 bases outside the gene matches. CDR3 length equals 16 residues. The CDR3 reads CASSPWTGLGNQPQHF. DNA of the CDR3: TGTGCCAGCAGTCCTTGGACAGGGCTGGGCAATCAGCCCCAGCATTTT.

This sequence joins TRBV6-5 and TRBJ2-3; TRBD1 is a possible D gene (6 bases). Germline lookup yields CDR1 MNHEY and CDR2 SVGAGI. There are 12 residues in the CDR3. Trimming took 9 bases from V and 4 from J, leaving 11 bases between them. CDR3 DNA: TGTGCCAGTGGGCAGGGGCCAGATACGCAGTATTTT. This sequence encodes CASGQGPDTQYF.

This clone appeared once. The CDR3 sequence is CASSFGTTGIEQFF. CDR3 sequence (DNA): TGTGCCAGCAGCTTTGGGACTACAGGTATTGAGCAGTTCTTC. This rearrangement joins TRBV7-6 to TRBJ2-1; 7 bases line up with TRBD2. CDR3 length: 14 residues. Per the germline V gene, CDR1 is SGHVS and CDR2 is FNYEAQ. Trimming took 3 bases from V and 9 from J; bases not matched to a gene: 8.

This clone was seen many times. CDR3 bases: TGTGCCAGCACCTTTGGGGCAGGCGCCGGTAACTATGGCTACACCTTC. This gives the protein CASTFGAGAGNYGYTF. This chain links TRBV5-4 with TRBJ1-2, with a possible D match to TRBD1 (5 bases). The CDR3 is 16 residues long. The germline gives CDR1 SGHNT, CDR2 YYREEE (reference sequence). Trimming shortened V by 6 bases and J by 1 base, and 19 bases separated the two germline ends.

The CDR3 bases are TGTGCCAGCAGCCCCCGTAGGCAGGGCACTGAAGCTTTCTTT. It codes for CASSPRRQGTEAFF. The chain employs TRBV2 and TRBJ1-1; D is possibly TRBD1 (5 bases). CDR1 and CDR2 from the germline V gene are SNHLY and FYNNEI. The CDR3 is 14 residues long. V was shortened by 6 bases and J by 4 bases, with 15 bases between the two germline ends. The full variable domain, completed using reference TRBV2 and TRBJ1-1, is EPEVTQTPSHQVTQMGQEVILRCVPISNHLYFYWYRQILGQKVEFLVSFYNNEISEKSEIFDDQFSVERPDGSNFTLKIRSTKLEDSAMYFCASSPRRQGTEAFFGQGTRLTVV.

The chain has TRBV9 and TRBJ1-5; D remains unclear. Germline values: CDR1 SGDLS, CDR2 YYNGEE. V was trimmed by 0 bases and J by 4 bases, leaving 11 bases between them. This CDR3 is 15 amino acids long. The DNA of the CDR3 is TGTGCCAGCAGCGTAGACCCGCGGCAGAATCAGCCCCAGCATTTT. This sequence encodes CASSVDPRQNQPQHF.

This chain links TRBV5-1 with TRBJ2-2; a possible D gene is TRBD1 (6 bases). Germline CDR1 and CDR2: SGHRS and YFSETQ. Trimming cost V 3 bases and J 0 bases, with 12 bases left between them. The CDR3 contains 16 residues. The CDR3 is CASSWTAPANTGELFF. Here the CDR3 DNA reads TGCGCCAGCAGCTGGACAGCACCCGCGAACACCGGGGAGCTGTTTTTT.

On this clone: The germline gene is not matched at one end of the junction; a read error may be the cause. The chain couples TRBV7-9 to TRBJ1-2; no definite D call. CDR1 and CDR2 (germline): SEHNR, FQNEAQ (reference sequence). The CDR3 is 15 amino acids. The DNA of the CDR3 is TGTGCCAGCACCTTAAACGAGGGCGGCGTCTATGGCTACACCTTC. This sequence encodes CASTLNEGGVYGYTF.

Here the CDR3 reads CASSLAQFAEAFF. The CDR3, as DNA: TGTGCCAGCAGCTTAGCGCAGTTCGCTGAAGCTTTCTTT. V gene TRBV7-9 combines with J gene TRBJ1-1, with D hard to call. Germline V lookup: CDR1 SEHNR, CDR2 FQNEAQ (reference sequence). CDR3 size: 13 residues. The V end was cut by 0 bases, the J end by 6 bases, with 8 bases between.

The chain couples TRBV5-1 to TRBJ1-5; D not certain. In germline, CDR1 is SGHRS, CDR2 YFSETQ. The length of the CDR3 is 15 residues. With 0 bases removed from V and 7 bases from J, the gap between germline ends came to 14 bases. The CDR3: CASSLGAESGQPQHF. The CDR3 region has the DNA TGCGCCAGCAGCTTGGGTGCGGAGAGCGGGCAGCCCCAGCATTTT.

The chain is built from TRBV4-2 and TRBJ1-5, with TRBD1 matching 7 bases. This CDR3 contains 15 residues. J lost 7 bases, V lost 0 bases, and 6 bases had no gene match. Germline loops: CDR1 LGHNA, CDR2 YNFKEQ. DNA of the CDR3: TGTGCCAGCAGCCAAGAGGTACAGGGGTCCCAGCCCCAGCATTTT. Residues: CASSQEVQGSQPQHF.

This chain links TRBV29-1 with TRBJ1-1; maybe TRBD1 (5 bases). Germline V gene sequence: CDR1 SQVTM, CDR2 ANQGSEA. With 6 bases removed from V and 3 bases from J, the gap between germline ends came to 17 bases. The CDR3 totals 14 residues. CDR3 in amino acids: CSVEEGLRDTEAFF. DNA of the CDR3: TGCAGCGTCGAGGAGGGACTCCGGGACACTGAAGCTTTCTTT.

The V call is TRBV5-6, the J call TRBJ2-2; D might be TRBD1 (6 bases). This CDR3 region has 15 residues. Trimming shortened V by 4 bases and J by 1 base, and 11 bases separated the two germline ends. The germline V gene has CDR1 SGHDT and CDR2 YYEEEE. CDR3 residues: CASSLRTVNTGELFF. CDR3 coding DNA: TGTGCCAGCAGCCTTCGGACAGTGAACACCGGGGAGCTGTTTTTT.

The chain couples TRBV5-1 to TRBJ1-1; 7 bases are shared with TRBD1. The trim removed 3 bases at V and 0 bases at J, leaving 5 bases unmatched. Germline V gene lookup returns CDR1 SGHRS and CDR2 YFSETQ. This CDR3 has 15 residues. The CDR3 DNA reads TGCGCCAGCAGCTCCGGGACAGTAATGAACACTGAAGCTTTCTTT. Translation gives CASSSGTVMNTEAFF.

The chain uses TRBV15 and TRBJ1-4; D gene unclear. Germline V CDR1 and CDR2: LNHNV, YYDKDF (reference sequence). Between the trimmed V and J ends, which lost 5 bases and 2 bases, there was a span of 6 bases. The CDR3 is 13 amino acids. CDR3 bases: TGTGCCACCAGCCTCCCGACTAATGAAAAACTGTTTTTT. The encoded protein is CATSLPTNEKLFF.

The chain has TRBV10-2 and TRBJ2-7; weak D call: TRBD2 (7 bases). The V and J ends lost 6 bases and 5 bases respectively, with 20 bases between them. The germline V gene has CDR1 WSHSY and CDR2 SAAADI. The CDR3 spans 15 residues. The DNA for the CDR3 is TGCGCCAGCAGACGGGGCACAACGGGGGGCGACGAGCAGTACGTC. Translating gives CASRRGTTGGDEQYV.

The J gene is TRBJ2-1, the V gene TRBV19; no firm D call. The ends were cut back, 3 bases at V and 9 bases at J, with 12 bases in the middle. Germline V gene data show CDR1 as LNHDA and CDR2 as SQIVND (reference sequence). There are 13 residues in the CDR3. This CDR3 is CASSMGSDSEQFF. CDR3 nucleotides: TGTGCCAGTAGTATGGGTAGTGACTCTGAGCAGTTCTTC. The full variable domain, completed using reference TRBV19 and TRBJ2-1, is DGGITQSPKYLFRKEGQNVTLSCEQNLNHDAMYWYRQDPGQGLRLIYYSQIVNDFQKGDIAEGYSVSREKKESFPLTVTSAQKNPTAFYLCASSMGSDSEQFFGPGTRLTVL.

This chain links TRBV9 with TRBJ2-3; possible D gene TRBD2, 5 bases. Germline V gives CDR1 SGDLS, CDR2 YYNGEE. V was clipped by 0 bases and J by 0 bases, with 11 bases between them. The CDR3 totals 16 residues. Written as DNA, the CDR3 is TGTGCCAGCAGCGTAGTAGTCAGCGGAAGCACAGATACGCAGTATTTT. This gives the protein CASSVVVSGSTDTQYF.

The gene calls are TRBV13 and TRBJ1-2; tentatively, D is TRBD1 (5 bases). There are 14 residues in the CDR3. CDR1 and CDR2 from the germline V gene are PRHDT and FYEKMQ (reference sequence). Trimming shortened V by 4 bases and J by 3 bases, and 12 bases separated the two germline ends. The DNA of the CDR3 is TGTGCCAGCAGCTCTTCAGGGTCGGACTATGGCTACACCTTC. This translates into CASSSSGSDYGYTF.

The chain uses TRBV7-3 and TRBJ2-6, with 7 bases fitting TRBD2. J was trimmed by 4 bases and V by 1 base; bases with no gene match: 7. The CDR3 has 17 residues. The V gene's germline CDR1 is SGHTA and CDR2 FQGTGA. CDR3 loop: CASSLMGRGSGANVLTF. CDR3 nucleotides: TGTGCCAGCAGCTTAATGGGGAGGGGCTCCGGGGCCAACGTCCTGACTTTC.

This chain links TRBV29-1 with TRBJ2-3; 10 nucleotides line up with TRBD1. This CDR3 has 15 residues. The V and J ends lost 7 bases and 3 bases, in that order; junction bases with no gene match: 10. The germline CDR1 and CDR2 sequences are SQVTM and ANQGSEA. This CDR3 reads CSASDWDRGTDTQYF. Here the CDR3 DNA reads TGCAGCGCGTCGGATTGGGACAGGGGAACAGATACGCAGTATTTT.